Detailed here is one T cell receptor (beta chain). Its specificity is not known. The sample is drawn from a study of cytomegalovirus exposure and HLA in healthy donors. Study-level results: Later on, analysis showed that most CMV-associated TCR beta chains appeared to be HLA-restricted. For most subjects, TCR beta sequences were reported to predict HLA-A and HLA-B alleles with accuracy.

There are 17 residues in the CDR3. Germline CDR1 and CDR2: MNHNS and SASEGT. The trim removed 0 bases at V and 7 bases at J, leaving 9 bases unmatched. PCR employed 60 Vbeta and 13 Jbeta primers. Method: immunoSEQ multiplex PCR; TCRdb's copy keeps in-frame clones and lacks some. The sample lists 150,000 or so clones; over 60% were seen once. The receptor was isolated from a girl aged 5-17 years in good health and CMV-seronegative. Sequencing was carried out using PBMCs. The chain has TRBV6-1 and TRBJ2-1, with TRBD2 identical over 10 bases. The CDR3 DNA follows: TGTGCCAGCAGTGAAGCGCTTCGAGCGGGGGGGCCAAATGAGCAGTTCTTC. Its translation is CASSEALRAGGPNEQFF.